A single sample is the source of the 12 T cell receptor beta chains below, sequenced in a study of shared clonotypes between healthy human individuals. Sequencing was performed with immunoSEQ multiplex PCR; in TCRdb, only in-frame clones are kept and a portion is missing. Found here are about 820,000 clones, 80% to 95% of them singletons; the top ten hold more than 20%. CD45RO-negative CD8 cells positively selected for CCR7 made up the naive population, which excluded terminally differentiated effector memory CD45RA+ cells. Sample: naive CD8+ T cells sorted from blood. The receptors originated from a man aged 25 to 40 in good health.

This clone occurred a few times. This chain joins TRBV5-8 and TRBJ2-7; D may match TRBD1 or TRBD2 (5 bases each). The CDR3 has 17 residues. Trimming took off 0 bases at V and 5 bases at J, with 21 bases between the two ends. Germline values: CDR1 SGHTS, CDR2 YDEGEE. The CDR3 nucleotides read TGTGCCAGCAGCTTGGGCCGGGGCCGTGCTGGCGTGGACGAGCAGTACTTC. It codes for CASSLGRGRAGVDEQYF.

V and J are TRBV27 and TRBJ2-1, with 11 nucleotides matching TRBD2. This CDR3 has 17 residues. V was pared by 4 bases and J by 1 base, with 6 bases of the junction left unmatched. Per the germline V gene, CDR1 is MNHEY and CDR2 is SMNVEV (reference sequence). The CDR3 bases are TGTGCCAGCAGTTCCGGACTAGCGGGCCTATCCTACAATGAGCAGTTCTTC. It encodes CASSSGLAGLSYNEQFF.

J is TRBJ2-1 and V is TRBV11-2, with 7 bases that match TRBD1. CDR3 length: 13 residues. Trimming at V came to 8 bases and at J to 6 bases, leaving 7 bases not matched to a gene. The germline V gene encodes CDR1 SGHAT and CDR2 FQNNGV. The CDR3 region is CASDGQAGNEQFF. The CDR3 bases are TGTGCCAGCGATGGACAGGCGGGCAATGAGCAGTTCTTC. Supplemented by reference TRBV11-2 and TRBJ2-1, the full variable domain reads EAGVAQSPRYKIIEKRQSVAFWCNPISGHATLYWYQQILGQGPKLLIQFQNNGVVDDSQLPKDRFSAERLKGVDSTLKIQPAKLEDSAVYLCASDGQAGNEQFFGPGTRLTVL.

As regards this clone: This same CDR3 is encoded by further DNA sequences in the sample. The chain has TRBV6-1 and TRBJ2-7, with D unclear. V lost 1 base to trimming and J lost 3 bases, with 10 bases between them. The CDR3 is 14 residues long. Germline CDR1 reads MNHNS; CDR2 reads SASEGT. The CDR3 nucleotides read TGTGCCAGCAGTGAAGTTGGGGTGGGCTACGAGCAGTACTTC. Protein sequence: CASSEVGVGYEQYF.

J is TRBJ1-1 and V is TRBV30; 7 bases are a match to TRBD1. CDR1 is GTSNPN and CDR2 is SVGIG in the germline V gene (reference sequence). The junction had 5 bases not matched to a gene; V was cut back by 4 bases and J by 0 bases. The CDR3 loop spans 14 amino acids. CDR3 sequence (DNA): TGTGCCTGGACCCAGGGGGTGATGAACACTGAAGCTTTCTTT. Protein sequence: CAWTQGVMNTEAFF.

The rearrangement links TRBV7-9 to TRBJ1-1; TRBD1 agrees at 9 bases. This CDR3 is built from 11 residues. After removal of 7 bases from V and 14 bases from J, the junction contained 8 bases not matched to a gene. Germline V gene data show CDR1 as SEHNR and CDR2 as FQNEAQ (reference sequence). DNA for the CDR3: TGTGCCAGCACCCGGACAGGGGTCGCCTTCTTT. Its translation is CASTRTGVAFF.

The chain recombines TRBV28 with TRBJ2-3; 16 positions match TRBD2. The V gene end was trimmed by 4 bases and the J gene end by 3 bases; junction bases not matched to a gene: 7. Per germline, CDR1 MDHEN and CDR2 SYDVKM. There are 18 residues in the CDR3. The CDR3 DNA sequence: TGTGCCAGCAGTTCGGCGGGACTAGCGGGAGGGCCGACAGATACGCAGTATTTT. Translated, it gives CASSSAGLAGGPTDTQYF.

The chain uses TRBV7-9 and TRBJ1-2; no reliable D call. This CDR3 spans 14 amino acids. CDR1 SEHNR and CDR2 FQNEAQ come from the germline V gene (reference sequence). Deletions cut 1 base from V and 4 bases from J, with 10 bases between. The CDR3 region has the DNA TGTGCCAGCAGCTTAGTAGTAGAGAGCTATGGCTACACCTTC. It encodes CASSLVVESYGYTF.

This clone has just one count. V and J are TRBV19 and TRBJ2-7; D perhaps matches TRBD1 (6 bases). Germline V gene data show CDR1 as LNHDA and CDR2 as SQIVND (reference sequence). This CDR3 has 13 residues. Trimming removed 5 bases at V and 0 bases at J, with 8 bases between. The CDR3 sequence is CASSDRISYEQYF. The DNA of the CDR3 is TGTGCCAGTAGTGACAGGATCTCCTACGAGCAGTACTTC.

The chain links TRBV15 to TRBJ2-5; tentatively, D is TRBD1 or TRBD2 (5 bases each). The germline CDR1 and CDR2 sequences are LNHNV and YYDKDF (reference sequence). Trimming removed 5 bases at V and 2 bases at J, with 12 bases between. The CDR3 extends over 14 amino acids. CDR3 sequence: CATSVGTAQETQYF. The CDR3 nucleotides read TGTGCCACCAGCGTCGGGACGGCGCAAGAGACCCAGTACTTC.

The J gene is TRBJ1-5, the V gene TRBV4-1, with D uncertain. Deletions cut 1 base from V and 1 base from J, with 8 bases between. The CDR3 has 15 amino acids. Germline V gene sequence: CDR1 MGHRA, CDR2 YSYEKL. The CDR3 nucleotides read TGCGCCAGCAGCCAAGTGTCAGTGAGCAATCAGCCCCAGCATTTT. Its translation is CASSQVSVSNQPQHF.

The chain joins TRBV11-2 to TRBJ2-7; TRBD2 is a possible D gene (6 bases). Looked up from germline, CDR1 is SGHAT and CDR2 is FQNNGV. This CDR3 contains 17 residues. Deletions cut 1 base from V and 0 bases from J, with 16 bases between. CDR3 amino acids: CASSLGPGVADSYEQYF. The CDR3, as DNA: TGTGCCAGCAGCTTAGGGCCGGGGGTAGCGGACTCCTACGAGCAGTACTTC.